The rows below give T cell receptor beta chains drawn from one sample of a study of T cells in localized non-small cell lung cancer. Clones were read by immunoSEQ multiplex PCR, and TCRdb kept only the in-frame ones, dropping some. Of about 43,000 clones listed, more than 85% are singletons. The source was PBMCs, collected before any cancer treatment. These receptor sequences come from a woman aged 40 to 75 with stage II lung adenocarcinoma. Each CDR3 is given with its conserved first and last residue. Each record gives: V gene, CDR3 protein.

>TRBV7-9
CASSARDPGTTEAFF
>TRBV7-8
CASSDRQGQSPLHF
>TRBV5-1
CASSLLDSSGANVLTF
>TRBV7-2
CASSPGAGGPADTQYF
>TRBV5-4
CASEEGGMTGELFF
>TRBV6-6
CASRSSRGFEFF
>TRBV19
CASSSRDRGIYNEQFF
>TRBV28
CASSLGGPNYGYTF
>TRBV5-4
CASSLGGPAYNEQFF
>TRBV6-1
CASTGVSGANVLTF
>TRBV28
CASTLSGGVQETQYF
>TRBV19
CASSMGFTDTQYF
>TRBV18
CASSPLLQGAGEKLFF
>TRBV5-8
CASSLVQGDTGELFF
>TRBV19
CASNRDSSSGANVLTF
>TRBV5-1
CASSQGGNTEAFF
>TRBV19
CASSWVENNQPQHF
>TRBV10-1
CASSEYGGNTDTQYF
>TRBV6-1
CASSSETRMNTEAFF
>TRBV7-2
CASSFHSGWNTEAFF
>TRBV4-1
CASSQASLSYGYTF
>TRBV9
CASSVAGRSDEKLFF
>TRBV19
CASSIIEGNTEAFF
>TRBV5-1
CASSGGPGQNFFNTEAFF
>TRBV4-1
CASSPGGAGNTIYF
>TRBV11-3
CASSLGQGPTDTQYF
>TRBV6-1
CASSGTGALNEQFF
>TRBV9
CASSASTGANTIYF
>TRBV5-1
CASGPLDSSGNTIYF
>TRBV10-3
CAISESSGRATGELFF
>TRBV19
CASSVYEGINEKLFF
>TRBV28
CASSSPGGATNEKLFF
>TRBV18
CASSPQGPNTEAFF
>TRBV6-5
CASSPTGTKGGYTF
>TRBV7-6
CASSLGPSVNQPQHF
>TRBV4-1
CASSQAPGTSGGTYEQYF
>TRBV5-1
CASSLIVGPANEQFF
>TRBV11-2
CASSFGGRGNQPQHF
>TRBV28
CASSLAGTGGEKLFF
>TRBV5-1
CASSLEAGWNTEAFF
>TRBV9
CASSGQGATGELFF
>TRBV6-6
CASSYSRQFGYTF
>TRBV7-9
CASSLRVQAGGETQYF
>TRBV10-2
CASGGTGGLFF
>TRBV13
CASSLAGESSYNEQFF
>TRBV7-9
CASSLAFQGGMGEKLFF
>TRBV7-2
CASSFWGGDTQYF
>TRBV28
CASSFYGGLGSYSNQPQHF
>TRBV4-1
CASSRPGQGEETQYF
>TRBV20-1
CSASAGYGYTF
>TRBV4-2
CASSPPGERRREQYF
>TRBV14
CASSQTMNTEAFF
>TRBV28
CASRRGLTSYEQYF
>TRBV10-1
CASSDLAGQKMDTQYF
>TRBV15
CATSRERTYEQYF